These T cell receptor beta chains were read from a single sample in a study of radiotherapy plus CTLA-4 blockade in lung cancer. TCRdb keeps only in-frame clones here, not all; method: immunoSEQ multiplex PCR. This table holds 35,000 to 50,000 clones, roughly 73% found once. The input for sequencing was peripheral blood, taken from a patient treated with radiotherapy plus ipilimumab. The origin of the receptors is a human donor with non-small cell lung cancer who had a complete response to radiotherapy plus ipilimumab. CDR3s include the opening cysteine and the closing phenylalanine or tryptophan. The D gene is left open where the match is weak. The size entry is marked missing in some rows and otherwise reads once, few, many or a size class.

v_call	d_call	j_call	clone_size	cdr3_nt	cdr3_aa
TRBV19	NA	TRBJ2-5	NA	TGTGCCAGTAGTATGGCCAGTCGCCGGGGCCAAGAGACCCAGTACTTC	CASSMASRRGQETQYF
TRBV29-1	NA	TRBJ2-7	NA	TGCAGCGCAAGGACAGATCCCAGCTCCTACGAGCAGTACTTC	CSARTDPSSYEQYF
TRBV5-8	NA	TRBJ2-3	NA	TGTGCCAGCAGCTTCCTAGCCTTGGTTAACACAGATACGCAGTATTTT	CASSFLALVNTDTQYF
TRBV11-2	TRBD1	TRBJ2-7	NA	TGTGCCAGCAGCTTAGCCAGGGGGCATGTCGAGCAGTACTTC	CASSLARGHVEQYF
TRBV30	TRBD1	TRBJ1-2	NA	TGTGCCTGGAACACAGGGGGCTATGGCTACACCTTC	CAWNTGGYGYTF
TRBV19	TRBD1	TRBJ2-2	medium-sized	TGTGCCAGTAGTGGGACAGTACACACCGGGGAGCTGTTTTTT	CASSGTVHTGELFF
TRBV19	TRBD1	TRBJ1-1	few	TGTGCCAGTAGCCCAATCGACAGGGACGCTTTCTTT	CASSPIDRDAFF
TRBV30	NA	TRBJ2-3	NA	TGTGCCTGGAGTGTATCTAACACAGATACGCAGTATTTT	CAWSVSNTDTQYF
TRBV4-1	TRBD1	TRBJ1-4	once	TGCGCCAGCAGCTTCAACGACAGGGCAACTAATGAAAAACTGTTTTTT	CASSFNDRATNEKLFF
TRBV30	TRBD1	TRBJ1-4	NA	TGTGCCTGGAGCTATGGGACAGGGGTCGAAAAACTGTTTTTT	CAWSYGTGVEKLFF
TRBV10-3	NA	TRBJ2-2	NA	TGTGCCATCAGTGACTTGGGACTTCCCGCGAACACCGGGGAGCTGTTTTTT	CAISDLGLPANTGELFF
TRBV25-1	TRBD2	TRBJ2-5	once	TGTGCCAGCAGCCCCGGACTAGCGGGGGTAGAGACCCAGTACTTC	CASSPGLAGVETQYF
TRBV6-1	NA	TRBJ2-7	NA	TGTGCCAGCAGGGGTGGGACTCTTGCCTACGAGCAGTACTTC	CASRGGTLAYEQYF
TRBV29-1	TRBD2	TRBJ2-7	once	TGCAGCGTCCGGGGACTAGCGGCCTACGAGCAGTACTTC	CSVRGLAAYEQYF
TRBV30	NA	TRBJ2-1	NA	TGTGCCTGGAGTTCCCCTCGCCTCAGGGTATTCGATGAGCAGTTCTTC	CAWSSPRLRVFDEQFF
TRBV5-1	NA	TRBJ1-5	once	TGCGCCAGCAGCTTGCGCGGGACTCAGCCCCAGCATTTT	CASSLRGTQPQHF
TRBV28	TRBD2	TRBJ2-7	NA	TGTGCCAGCAGTAGACTAGCGGGAGCCTACGAGCAGTACTTC	CASSRLAGAYEQYF
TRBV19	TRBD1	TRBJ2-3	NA	TGTGCCAGTAAGGACAGGGGACCCAGCACAGATACGCAGTATTTT	CASKDRGPSTDTQYF
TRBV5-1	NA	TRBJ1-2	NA	TGCGCCAGCAGCCACCACGGGACATTCTATGGCTACACCTTC	CASSHHGTFYGYTF
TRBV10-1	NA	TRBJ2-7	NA	TGCGCCAGCTCCGGCAGGTACTCCTACGAGCAGTACTTC	CASSGRYSYEQYF
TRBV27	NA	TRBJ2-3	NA	TGTGCCAGCAGTTTAAGGAACAGTGGCTTCCTTCGCACAGATACGCAGTATTTT	CASSLRNSGFLRTDTQYF
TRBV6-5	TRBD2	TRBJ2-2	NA	TGTGCCAGCAGTTACTCCCGCGGGGGGCGGTCCGGGGAGCTGTTTTTT	CASSYSRGGRSGELFF
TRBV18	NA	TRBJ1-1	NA	TGTGCCAGCTCAGCAAACAGGGACACTGAAGCTTTCTTT	CASSANRDTEAFF
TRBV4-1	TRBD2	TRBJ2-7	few	TGCGCCAGCAGCCAAGCGGGGGGGAAATTGGGGGAGCAGTACTTC	CASSQAGGKLGEQYF
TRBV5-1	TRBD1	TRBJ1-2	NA	TGCGCCAGCAGCTTGGGGACAGGGTCCTCCTGGGACTATGGCTACACCTTC	CASSLGTGSSWDYGYTF
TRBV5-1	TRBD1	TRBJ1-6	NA	TGCGCCAGCAGCCTCCGGACAGGGAGTTATAATTCACCCCTCCACTTT	CASSLRTGSYNSPLHF
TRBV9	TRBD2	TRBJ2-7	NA	TGTGCCAGCACCCAACCGGGGGGGCCGGTATACGAGCAGTACTTC	CASTQPGGPVYEQYF
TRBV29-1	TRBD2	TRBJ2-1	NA	TGCAGCGTTGGCCTAGCGGCGGGTGAGCAGTTCTTC	CSVGLAAGEQFF
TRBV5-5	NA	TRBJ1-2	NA	TGTGCCAGCACCCCGCAGGGAGGGGCCGTAACTAACTATGGCTACACCTTC	CASTPQGGAVTNYGYTF
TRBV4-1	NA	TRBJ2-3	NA	TGCGCCAGTGCACAGGGTACAGATACGCAGTATTTT	CASAQGTDTQYF
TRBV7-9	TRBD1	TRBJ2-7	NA	TGTGCCAGCAGCCCGATCTGGAGACAGGGGGGTCTCTACGAGCAGTACTTC	CASSPIWRQGGLYEQYF
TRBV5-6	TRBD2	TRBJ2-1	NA	TGTGCCAGCAGCCCGGGGGGTGTCCGCTCCTACAATGAGCAGTTCTTC	CASSPGGVRSYNEQFF
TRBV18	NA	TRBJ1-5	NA	TGTGCCAGCTCACCCCCGCTAGGACAGCCCCAGCATTTT	CASSPPLGQPQHF
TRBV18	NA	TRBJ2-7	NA	TGTGCCAGCTCACCAGAGGTCAGCTCCTACGAGCAGTACTTC	CASSPEVSSYEQYF
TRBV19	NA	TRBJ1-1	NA	TGTGCCAGTAGTATGCGGGGTGGTTCTGAATCCACTGAAGCTTTCTTT	CASSMRGGSESTEAFF
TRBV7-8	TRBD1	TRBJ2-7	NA	TGTGCCAGCAGCTACCCCCCAGGACAGGGGGGAGAGCAGTACTTC	CASSYPPGQGGEQYF
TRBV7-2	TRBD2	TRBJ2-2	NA	TGTGCCAGCATCCGAAAGCGCGGGGGGCACACCGGGGAGCTGTTTTTT	CASIRKRGGHTGELFF
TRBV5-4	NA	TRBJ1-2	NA	TGTGCCAGCAGCTTGGGGGGGGGCTATGGCTACACCTTC	CASSLGGGYGYTF
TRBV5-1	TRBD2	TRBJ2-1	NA	TGCGCCAGCCGATCCTTAGCGGGAGGCACCTACAATGAGCAGTTCTTC	CASRSLAGGTYNEQFF
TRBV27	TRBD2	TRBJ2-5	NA	TGTGCCAGCTTTCGCTGGCGGGAGGGTGTCCAGTACTTC	CASFRWREGVQYF
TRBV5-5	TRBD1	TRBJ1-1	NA	TGTGCCAGCAGCCGGACAGGGTCTGAAGCTTTCTTT	CASSRTGSEAFF
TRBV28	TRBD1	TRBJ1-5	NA	TGTGCCAACAGCTATTTCAAGGGGGCAGTTCAGCCCCAGCATTTT	CANSYFKGAVQPQHF
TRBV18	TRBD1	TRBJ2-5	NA	TGTGCCAGCTCCCCCCAGACAGGGGGCTTACAGACCCAGTACTTC	CASSPQTGGLQTQYF
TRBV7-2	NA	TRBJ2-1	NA	TGTGCCAGCAGCTTAGCGGGCACTAGCCGACCTCGGGTCAATGAGCAGTTCTTC	CASSLAGTSRPRVNEQFF
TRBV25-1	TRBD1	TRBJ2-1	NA	TGTGCCAGCAGAACTACAGGGGGCATTGAGCAGTTCTTC	CASRTTGGIEQFF
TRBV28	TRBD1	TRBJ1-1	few	TGTGCCAGCAGACTTATGGGACAGGGGAACACTGAAGCTTTCTTT	CASRLMGQGNTEAFF
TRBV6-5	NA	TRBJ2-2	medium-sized	TGTGCCAGCAAACTGAGGCGAAACACCGGGGAGCTGTTTTTT	CASKLRRNTGELFF
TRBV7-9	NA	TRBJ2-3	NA	TGTGCCAGTGTAGAAGGCACAGATACGCAGTATTTT	CASVEGTDTQYF